The clone carrying this T cell receptor (beta chain) was found a few times. Its cognate antigen is unknown. This sample was included in a study of OX40 agonist ivuxolimab in advanced cancers. Study as a whole: Ivuxolimab is a fully human IgG2 antibody that activates OX40 (CD134).

Only in-frame clones appear in the TCRdb table, and some are missing; sequencing was by immunoSEQ multiplex PCR. The table includes around 79,000 clones, 86% detected once. Study-level results: No antigen was identified for the clonally expanded peripheral T cells.

This TCR was sampled from an adult with an advanced solid tumor such as melanoma, head and neck, liver or kidney cancer. This specimen consisted of CD4+ or CD8+ T cells sorted from blood, obtained in a trial of the OX40 agonist ivuxolimab.

The CDR3 loop is CASSPLGAGDYNEQFF. As DNA, the CDR3 is TGTGCCAGCAGCCCACTGGGGGCAGGTGACTACAATGAGCAGTTCTTC. This sequence joins TRBV5-6 and TRBJ2-1, with a weak D call TRBD1 (6 bases). Trimming removed 4 bases at V and 3 bases at J, with 17 bases between. Looked up from germline, CDR1 is SGHDT and CDR2 is YYEEEE. The CDR3 has 16 amino acids.